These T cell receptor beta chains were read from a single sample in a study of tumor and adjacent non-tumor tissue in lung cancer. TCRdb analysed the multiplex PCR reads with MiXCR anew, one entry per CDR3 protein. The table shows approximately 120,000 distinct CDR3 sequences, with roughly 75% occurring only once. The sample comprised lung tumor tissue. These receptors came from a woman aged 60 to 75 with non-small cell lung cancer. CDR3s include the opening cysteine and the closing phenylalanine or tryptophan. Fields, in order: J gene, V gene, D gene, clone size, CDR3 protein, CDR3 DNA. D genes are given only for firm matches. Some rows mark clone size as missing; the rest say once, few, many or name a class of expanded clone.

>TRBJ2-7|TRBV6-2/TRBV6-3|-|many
CASTSDVGSYEQYF
TGTGCCAGCACGAGCGACGTGGGTTCCTACGAGCAGTACTTC
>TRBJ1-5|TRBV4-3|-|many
CASSQEFGGSQPQHF
TGCGCCAGCAGCCAAGAATTCGGAGGGAGTCAGCCCCAGCATTTT
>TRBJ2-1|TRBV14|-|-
CVSSSDWDGEQFF
TGTGTCAGCAGCTCGGACTGGGATGGTGAGCAGTTCTTC
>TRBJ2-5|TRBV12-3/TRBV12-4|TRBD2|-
CASISWTSGTQETQYF
TGTGCCAGTATTTCCTGGACTAGCGGGACTCAAGAGACCCAGTACTTC
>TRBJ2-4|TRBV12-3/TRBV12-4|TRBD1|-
CASSLSGQGAAKNIQYF
TGCGCCAGCAGTTTATCGGGACAGGGGGCGGCCAAAAACATTCAGTACTTC
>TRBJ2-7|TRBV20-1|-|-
CSVLPTRGSYEQYF
TGCAGTGTTCTCCCGACAAGGGGCTCCTACGAGCAGTACTTC
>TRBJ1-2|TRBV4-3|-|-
CASSQDRYRDYGHTF
TGCGCCAGCAGCCAAGATCGCTACAGGGACTATGGCCATACCTTC
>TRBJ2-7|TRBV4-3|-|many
CASSQDSWSYEQYF
TGCGCCAGCAGCCAAGATTCGTGGTCCTACGAGCAGTACTTC
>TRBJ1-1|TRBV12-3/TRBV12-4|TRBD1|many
CASSYADREGTEAFF
TGTGCCAGCAGTTACGCGGACAGGGAGGGCACTGAAGCTTTCTTT
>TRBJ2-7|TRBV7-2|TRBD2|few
CASSQRTSGGYEQYF
TGTGCCAGCAGCCAAAGGACTAGCGGGGGCTACGAGCAGTACTTC
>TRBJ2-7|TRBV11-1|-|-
CASNSDRYEQYF
TGTGCCAGCAACTCCGACAGATACGAGCAGTACTTC
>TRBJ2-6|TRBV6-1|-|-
CGSSPGAHGANILTF
TGTGGCAGCAGCCCGGGGGCGCATGGGGCCAACATCCTGACTTTC
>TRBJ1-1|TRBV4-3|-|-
CASSQGVEHTEAFF
TGCGCCAGCAGCCAAGGGGTCGAGCACACTGAAGCTTTCTTT
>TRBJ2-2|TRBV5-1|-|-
CASSSTESGELFF
TGCGCCAGCAGCTCGACGGAATCAGGGGAGCTGTTTTTT
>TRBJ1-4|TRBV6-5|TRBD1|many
CASRQGDRESEKLFF
TGTGCCAGCAGGCAGGGGGACAGGGAGTCGGAAAAACTGTTTTTT
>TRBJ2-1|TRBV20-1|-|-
CSALASYNEQLF
TGCAGTGCGCTAGCATCCTATAATGAGCAGTTGTTC
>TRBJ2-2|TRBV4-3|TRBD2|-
CSSSQEGSGRSWTGELFF
TGCAGCAGCAGCCAAGAGGGTAGCGGGAGGTCCTGGACCGGGGAGCTGTTTTTT